This TCR beta chain was documented in a study of tumor-infiltrating lymphocytes in glioblastoma multiforme. Multiple V-beta primers and a C-beta primer amplified TCRB from RNA. TCRdb re-analysed the multiplex PCR reads in MiXCR, keeping a single row per CDR3 protein. This table holds about 32,000 distinct CDR3 sequences, 60% to 75% found once. The CDR3 contains 12 residues. CDR1 and CDR2 (germline): DFQATT, SNEGSKA (reference sequence). V lost 3 bases to trimming and J lost 4 bases, with 10 bases between them. The clonotype comes from a male donor with glioblastoma. The V call is TRBV20-1, the J call TRBJ2-7; D not resolved. Sequenced material: brain tumor tissue. As DNA, the CDR3 is TGCAGTGCTAGTAGAAGCTATTACGAGCAGTACTTC. Residues: CSASRSYYEQYF.